This TCR beta chain is drawn from a study of cytomegalovirus exposure and HLA in healthy donors. Study results and limitations: For most subjects, TCR beta sequences were reported to predict HLA-A and HLA-B alleles with accuracy.

A multiplex PCR was run with 60 Vbeta primers and 13 Jbeta primers. Original methodology: Later analysis identified tens of millions of unique TCR beta chains, approximately 10 million shared. The data were produced by immunoSEQ multiplex PCR, yet TCRdb's version contains in-frame clones alone and is incomplete. V, J and clone size were drawn from that table, and D and trimming were deduced from the DNA. The sample consists of under 200,000 clones, 65% to 70% of them appearing once. This CDR3 contains 16 residues. Germline CDR1 SGHRS, CDR2 YFSETQ. Trimming removed 6 bases from V and 3 bases from J, with 21 bases in between. Notes on this clone: What it binds is not known.

This receptor was identified in a woman aged 18-29 years in good health and CMV-seropositive. The chain has TRBV5-1 and TRBJ1-1; TRBD1 is a possible D gene (6 bases). Material for sequencing was PBMCs. This CDR3 reads CASTISTGYRDTEAFF. DNA of the CDR3: TGCGCCAGCACCATATCAACAGGGTATCGGGACACTGAAGCTTTCTTT.